This TCR beta chain was observed in a study of blood T cell repertoires in COVID-19. Study overall: Samples taken during acute and convalescent COVID-19 were collected in the United States, Italy and Spain.

Clones were sequenced by immunoSEQ multiplex PCR, and TCRdb holds only the in-frame ones, with some missing. The data contain about 320,000 clones, about 92% of them singletons. Germline V gives CDR1 GTSNPN, CDR2 SVGIG (reference sequence). J was trimmed by 5 bases and V by 5 bases; bases with no gene match: 6. The length of the CDR3 is 14 residues. This sequence was found in a man aged 60 to 75 who had recovered from COVID-19. The chain uses TRBV30 and TRBJ2-2; 9 nucleotides match TRBD1. Specimen: PBMCs or T cells enriched from blood (not recorded which). The CDR3, as DNA: TGTGCCTGGGGGACAGGGCTTGTGACCGGGGAGCTGTTTTTT. Translating it yields CAWGTGLVTGELFF. The variable domain in full, with the rest retrieved from reference TRBV30 and TRBJ2-2, is SQTIHQWPATLVQPVGSPLSLECTVEGTSNPNLYWYRQAAGRGLQLLFYSVGIGQISSEVPQNLSASRPQDRQFILSSKKLLLSDSGFYLCAWGTGLVTGELFFGEGSRLTVL.